What follows describes a single T cell receptor (beta chain). Its antigen remains unknown. Here immunoSEQ multiplex PCR was the method, and the copy in TCRdb shows in-frame clones only, minus some. The sample lists just over 20,000 clones; around 25% were seen once. The sample's treatment: randomized to nivolumab then ipilimumab (arm A) or the reverse (arm B). The CDR3 covers 16 residues. The germline V and J ends were trimmed by 8 bases and 0 bases, with 17 bases remaining between them. The germline V gene has CDR1 MDHEN and CDR2 SYDVKM. These data belong to a study of sequential checkpoint blockade in melanoma. Study-wide context: TCRβ was sequenced from DNA of about 96 pretreatment tumors. Study findings and constraints: Pretreatment TIL clonality tracked with response in the nivolumab-first arm.

This receptor was taken from a human donor with melanoma. Sequenced here: tumor tissue (inferred from file names), sampled from a patient given nivolumab and ipilimumab in sequence. The J gene is TRBJ2-1, the V gene TRBV28; maybe TRBD2 (5 bases). Here the CDR3 DNA reads TGTGCCAGCTCTCATCTGGAGGCTGGCTCCTACAATGAGCAGTTCTTC. Amino acids: CASSHLEAGSYNEQFF. Complete variable domain (other parts from reference TRBV28 and TRBJ2-1): DVKVTQSSRYLVKRTGEKVFLECVQDMDHENMFWYRQDPGLGLRLIYFSYDVKMKEKGDIPEGYSVSREKKERFSLILESASTNQTSMYLCASSHLEAGSYNEQFFGPGTRLTVL.